These 26 T cell receptor beta chains were all obtained from the same sample, sequenced in a study of cytomegalovirus exposure and HLA in healthy donors. Only in-frame clones appear in the TCRdb table, and some are missing; sequencing was by immunoSEQ multiplex PCR. The sample has almost 75,000 clones, around four fifths seen once. Sequenced sample: PBMCs. These receptors all stem from a man aged 25-45 years in good health and CMV-seronegative.

The J gene is TRBJ2-7, the V gene TRBV5-1; TRBD1 aligns across 9 bases. The CDR3 spans 17 residues. V lost 4 bases, J lost 2 bases, and 13 bases stayed unmatched. Germline V gives CDR1 SGHRS, CDR2 YFSETQ. CDR3 loop: CASSILPTGGKAYEQYV. In DNA form, the CDR3 reads TGCGCCAGCAGCATCCTACCGACAGGGGGGAAAGCCTACGAGCAGTACGTC.

The chain couples TRBV27 to TRBJ1-1, with a possible D match to TRBD1 (6 bases). The CDR3 is 13 amino acids. Germline CDR1 reads MNHEY; CDR2 reads SMNVEV (reference sequence). The ends were cut back, 5 bases at V and 1 base at J, with 8 bases in the middle. For the CDR3, the DNA is TGTGCCAGCAGTCGGACAGCGAACACTGAAGCTTTCTTT. Its protein product is CASSRTANTEAFF.

The chain couples TRBV6-1 to TRBJ2-7; 7 bases match TRBD1. The length of the CDR3 is 14 residues. In germline, CDR1 is MNHNS, CDR2 SASEGT. J lost 5 bases, V lost 5 bases, and 9 bases had no gene match. CDR3: CASSFSTGSDEQYF. DNA of the CDR3: TGTGCCAGCAGTTTTTCGACAGGGTCGGACGAGCAGTACTTC.

V gene TRBV7-3 combines with J gene TRBJ2-7; TRBD2 agrees at 7 bases. With V trimmed by 0 bases and J by 3 bases, 5 bases remained unmatched. Germline V lookup: CDR1 SGHTA, CDR2 FQGTGA. This CDR3 region has 15 residues. DNA for the CDR3: TGTGCCAGCAGCTTAACGGGCGGGGGACTCTACGAGCAGTACTTC. Translation: CASSLTGGGLYEQYF.

This chain links TRBV28 with TRBJ2-5, with unresolved D. The CDR3 sequence is 11 residues long. Trimming cost V 7 bases and J 5 bases, with 8 bases left between them. In germline, CDR1 is MDHEN, CDR2 SYDVKM. The CDR3 coding sequence is TGTGCCAGCACTTCTCTGGAGACCCAGTACTTC. Its protein product is CASTSLETQYF.

The chain joins TRBV27 to TRBJ2-2; perhaps TRBD2 as D (6 bases). The V and J ends lost 1 base and 5 bases respectively, with 14 bases between them. This CDR3 is built from 16 residues. Looked up from germline, CDR1 is MNHEY and CDR2 is SMNVEV (reference sequence). This chain's CDR3 is CASSLFGLEGTGELFF. DNA for the CDR3: TGTGCCAGCAGTTTATTTGGTCTGGAGGGGACCGGGGAGCTGTTTTTT.

This chain connects TRBV7-3 to TRBJ1-2; D is uncertain. The germline CDR1 and CDR2 sequences are SGHTA and FQGTGA. Trimming shortened V by 5 bases and J by 5 bases, and 21 bases separated the two germline ends. There are 16 residues in the CDR3. CDR3 in DNA: TGTGCCAGCAGCCCCACCTCCAGCGTCGGATATTATGGCTACACCTTC. This encodes CASSPTSSVGYYGYTF.

The chain has TRBV18 and TRBJ2-7, with 7 nucleotides matching TRBD2. The ends lost 2 bases at V and 5 bases at J; junction bases unmatched: 3. Looked up from germline, CDR1 is KGHSH and CDR2 is LQKENI. The CDR3 has 13 amino acids. The CDR3, as DNA: TGTGCCAGCTCACCAGAGACTAGCAACGAGCAGTACGTC. It is translated as CASSPETSNEQYV.

The J gene is TRBJ2-3, the V gene TRBV2; D might be TRBD2 (5 bases). The CDR3 length is 12 residues. Germline CDR1 is SNHLY and CDR2 is FYNNEI. Trimming left V 6 bases short and J 4 bases short, with 8 bases between. Written as DNA, the CDR3 is TGTGCCAGCAGGGGAGATGCAGATACGCAGTATTTT. Protein sequence: CASRGDADTQYF.

This rearrangement joins TRBV27 to TRBJ1-1; no clear D. Trimming shortened V by 6 bases and J by 3 bases, and 11 bases separated the two germline ends. The germline CDR1 and CDR2 sequences are MNHEY and SMNVEV (reference sequence). The CDR3 is 13 residues long. CDR3 sequence: CASSRLFDTEAFF. CDR3 sequence (DNA): TGTGCCAGCAGCAGGCTTTTCGACACTGAAGCTTTCTTT.

This sequence joins TRBV5-1 and TRBJ2-7, with a weak D call TRBD1 (5 bases). The CDR3 is made up of 15 amino acids. Germline loops: CDR1 SGHRS, CDR2 YFSETQ. Trimming removed 0 bases from V and 1 base from J, with 11 bases in between. CDR3 amino acids: CASSLGAGKSYEQYF. The DNA for the CDR3 is TGCGCCAGCAGCTTGGGGGCAGGGAAATCCTACGAGCAGTACTTC.

The V gene is TRBV2, the J gene TRBJ1-3, with D possibly being TRBD1 (6 bases). This CDR3 spans 15 amino acids. V lost 7 bases, J lost 4 bases, and 17 bases lay in between. Germline V gene sequence: CDR1 SNHLY, CDR2 FYNNEI. CDR3 amino acids: CASNPPGEKGNTIYF. The CDR3 DNA follows: TGTGCCAGCAACCCGCCAGGGGAGAAGGGAAACACCATATATTTT.

The V call is TRBV5-1, the J call TRBJ2-3; 8 nucleotides line up with TRBD2. The germline CDR1 and CDR2 sequences are SGHRS and YFSETQ. The CDR3 is made up of 16 amino acids. V dropped 0 bases and J dropped 2; count of bases not matched to a gene: 5. The CDR3 sequence: CASSLGGGGFTDTQYF. The DNA for the CDR3 is TGCGCCAGCAGCTTGGGAGGCGGGGGGTTCACAGATACGCAGTATTTT.

The CDR3 sequence: CAGTSGRANTGELFF. The CDR3 DNA reads as TGTGCCGGGACTAGCGGGAGAGCGAACACCGGGGAGCTGTTTTTT. The rearrangement links TRBV2 to TRBJ2-2; 14 bases are a match to TRBD2. V lost 11 bases to trimming and J lost 0 bases; unmatched junction nucleotides: 2. The CDR3 length is 15 residues. CDR1 is SNHLY and CDR2 is FYNNEI in the germline V gene.

V gene TRBV11-1 combines with J gene TRBJ2-5; D possibly corresponds to TRBD1 (5 bases). The CDR3 length is 15 residues. Per germline, CDR1 SGHAT and CDR2 FQDESV (reference sequence). V was trimmed by 1 base and J by 3 bases, leaving 12 bases between them. CDR3 nucleotides: TGTGCCAGCAGCTTAGGGGGTACAGGCAAAGAGACCCAGTACTTC. It yields the protein CASSLGGTGKETQYF.

CDR3 amino acids: CASKSGNQPQHF. The DNA for the CDR3 is TGTGCCAGCAAGTCGGGCAATCAGCCCCAGCATTTT. The chain employs TRBV28 and TRBJ1-5; D not certain. The CDR3 length is 12 residues. Deletions cut 7 bases from V and 2 bases from J, with 6 bases between. Germline V gene data show CDR1 as MDHEN and CDR2 as SYDVKM.

In regard to this clone: The junction differs from germline at one of its ends, possibly a read error. The chain employs TRBV27 and TRBJ1-1; 7 bases map to TRBD1. CDR1 is MNHEY and CDR2 is SMNVEV in the germline V gene (reference sequence). CDR3 length: 13 residues. CDR3 nucleotides: TGTGCCAGCAGTTTATCGGCCTCGGGACAGCGCCAGTTT. Translating gives CASSLSASGQRQF.

The chain employs TRBV18 and TRBJ1-1; maybe TRBD1 (5 bases). There are 14 residues in the CDR3. The V end was cut by 5 bases, the J end by 7 bases, with 17 bases between. Germline CDR1 is KGHSH and CDR2 is LQKENI. DNA for the CDR3: TGTGCCAGCTCAACCACCCCGAAGGGGAATGAAGCTTTCTTT. This codes for CASSTTPKGNEAFF.

This clone was recorded once. The germline gene is not matched at one end of the junction; a read error may be the cause. V gene TRBV2 combines with J gene TRBJ1-5; maybe TRBD1 (5 bases). The CDR3 consists of 13 residues. In germline, CDR1 is SNHLY, CDR2 FYNNEI. The CDR3 region has the DNA TGTGCAAGCAACCGCCAGGGCGATCAGCCCCAGCATTTT. It encodes CASNRQGDQPQHF.

The chain combines TRBV4-1 with TRBJ1-4, with D tentatively TRBD1 (5 bases). The CDR3 runs to 17 residues. Trimming took off 0 bases at V and 2 bases at J, with 13 bases between the two ends. Germline CDR1 and CDR2: MGHRA and YSYEKL. DNA for the CDR3: TGCGCCAGCAGCCAAGATGGTAAGGGGAGGACTAATGAAAAACTGTTTTTT. Protein: CASSQDGKGRTNEKLFF.

The sample holds one count of this clone. The J gene is TRBJ1-4, the V gene TRBV19; TRBD1 is a possible D gene (5 bases). Trimming removed 5 bases from V and 7 bases from J, with 8 bases in between. The CDR3 is 12 amino acids. The germline gives CDR1 LNHDA, CDR2 SQIVND (reference sequence). CDR3 coding DNA: TGTGCCAGTAGTCCGGGGGTTGAAAAACTGTTTTTT. As protein: CASSPGVEKLFF.

The chain carries TRBV28 and TRBJ1-2, with 9 bases that match TRBD1. The CDR3 loop spans 13 amino acids. V gave up 7 bases and J gave up 6 bases; unmatched junction bases: 6. Germline V lookup: CDR1 MDHEN, CDR2 SYDVKM. Written as DNA, the CDR3 is TGTGCCAGCATAGAGACAGGGGGTAATGGCTACACCTTC. This translates into CASIETGGNGYTF.

The rearrangement links TRBV28 to TRBJ2-1; 13 bases agree with TRBD2. V was clipped by 5 bases and J by 2 bases; unmatched bases: 3. The CDR3 runs to 16 residues. The germline V gene encodes CDR1 MDHEN and CDR2 SYDVKM. CDR3 residues: CASSGGTSGAYNEQFF. The CDR3, as DNA: TGTGCCAGCAGTGGGGGGACTAGCGGGGCCTACAATGAGCAGTTCTTC.

This clone was seen more than once but under ten times. The CDR3 sequence is CASSQGAGPTGELFF. Here the CDR3 DNA reads TGCGCCAGCAGCCAAGGAGCGGGACCCACCGGGGAGCTGTTTTTT. The gene calls are TRBV4-1 and TRBJ2-2; 7 bases are a match to TRBD2. Germline assignment: CDR1 MGHRA and CDR2 YSYEKL. V lost 1 base, J lost 4 bases, and 3 bases stayed unmatched. The CDR3 loop spans 15 amino acids.

This clone was observed a single time. The chain joins TRBV18 to TRBJ1-1, with 7 bases fitting TRBD1. The CDR3 has 13 residues. V dropped 3 bases and J dropped 4; count of bases not matched to a gene: 2. The germline V gene encodes CDR1 KGHSH and CDR2 LQKENI. The CDR3 reads CASSPYRGTEAFF. The CDR3 region has the DNA TGTGCCAGCTCACCTTACAGGGGCACTGAAGCTTTCTTT.

This chain joins TRBV9 and TRBJ2-1, with 10 bases fitting TRBD1. V lost 0 bases and J lost 7; bases outside the gene matches: 4. CDR1 and CDR2 (germline): SGDLS, YYNGEE. The CDR3 runs 15 residues. The CDR3 bases are TGTGCCAGCAGCGTAGCCGGGACAGGGGTGAATGAGCAGTTCTTC. It encodes CASSVAGTGVNEQFF.